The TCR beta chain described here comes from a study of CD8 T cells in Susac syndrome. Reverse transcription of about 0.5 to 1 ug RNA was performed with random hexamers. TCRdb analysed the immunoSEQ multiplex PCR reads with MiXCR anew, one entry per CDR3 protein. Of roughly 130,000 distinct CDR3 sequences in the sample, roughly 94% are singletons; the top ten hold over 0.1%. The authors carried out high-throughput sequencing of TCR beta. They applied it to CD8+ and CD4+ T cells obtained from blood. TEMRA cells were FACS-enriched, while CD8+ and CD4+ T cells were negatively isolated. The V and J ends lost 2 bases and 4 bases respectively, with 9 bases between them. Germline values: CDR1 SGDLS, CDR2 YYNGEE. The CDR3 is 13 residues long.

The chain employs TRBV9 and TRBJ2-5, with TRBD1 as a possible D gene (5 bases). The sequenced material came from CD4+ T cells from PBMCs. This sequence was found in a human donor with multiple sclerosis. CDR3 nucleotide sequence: TGTGCCAGCAGCGTCGGGCAGGGAGAGACCCAGTACTTC. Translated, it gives CASSVGQGETQYF.